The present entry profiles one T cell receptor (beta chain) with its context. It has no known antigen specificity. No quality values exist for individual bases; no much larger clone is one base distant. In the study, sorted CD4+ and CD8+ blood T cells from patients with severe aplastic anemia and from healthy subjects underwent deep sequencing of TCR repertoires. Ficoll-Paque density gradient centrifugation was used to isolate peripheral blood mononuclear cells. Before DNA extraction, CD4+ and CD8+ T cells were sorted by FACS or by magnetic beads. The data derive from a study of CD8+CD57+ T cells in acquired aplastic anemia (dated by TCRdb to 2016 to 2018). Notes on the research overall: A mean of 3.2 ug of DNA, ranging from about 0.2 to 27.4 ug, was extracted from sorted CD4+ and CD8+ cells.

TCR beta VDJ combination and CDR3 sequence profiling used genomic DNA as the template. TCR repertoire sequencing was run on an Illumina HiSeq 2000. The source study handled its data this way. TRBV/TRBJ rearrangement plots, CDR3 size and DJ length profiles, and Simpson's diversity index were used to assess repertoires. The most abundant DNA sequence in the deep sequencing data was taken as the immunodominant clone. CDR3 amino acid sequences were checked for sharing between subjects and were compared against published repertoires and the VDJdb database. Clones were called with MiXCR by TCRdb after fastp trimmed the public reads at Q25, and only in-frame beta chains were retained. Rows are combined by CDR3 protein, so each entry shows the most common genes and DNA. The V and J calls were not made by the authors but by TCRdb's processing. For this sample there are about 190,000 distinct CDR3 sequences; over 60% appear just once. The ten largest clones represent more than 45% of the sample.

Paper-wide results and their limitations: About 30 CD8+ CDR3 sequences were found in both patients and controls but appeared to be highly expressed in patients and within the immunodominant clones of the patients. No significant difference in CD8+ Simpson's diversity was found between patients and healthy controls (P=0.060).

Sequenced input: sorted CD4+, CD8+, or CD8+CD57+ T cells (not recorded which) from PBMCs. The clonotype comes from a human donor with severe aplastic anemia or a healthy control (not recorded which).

The CDR3 corresponds to CASSLSGPNYGYTF. The nucleotide sequence reads TGTGCCAGCAGTTTGTCAGGCCCTAACTATGGCTACACCTTC. The rearrangement joined TRBV25-1 to TRBJ1-2; too little of a D gene remains to name it. CDR1 and CDR2 (MGHDK, SYGVNS) derive from the germline V gene. Cut back by 5 bases and 0 bases, the V and J ends lie 10 bases apart. The CDR3 measures 14 amino acids from cysteine to phenylalanine. Just CDR3 DNA is preserved here, 42 bases in frame from base 1.